This note documents a single T cell receptor beta chain sequence. Its target is unknown. Unique molecular identifiers tagged the TCRbeta library. TCRdb independently ran MiXCR on the PCR reads; one entry per CDR3 protein. The data show about a million distinct CDR3 sequences, about 29% seen once. The V and J ends lost 4 bases and 9 bases, in that order; junction bases with no gene match: 10. CDR1 is SGHDT, CDR2 YYEEEE, per germline. The CDR3 is 14 residues long. This sample is drawn from a study of T-cell reconstitution after alpha-beta-depleted transplantation in children. Findings and limits, study-wide: After one year, T-cell counts and TCRbeta diversity mostly came from new T cells. In patients about two months after transplant, alpha-beta T cells reportedly arose from several hundred expanded graft clones. The study traced high day-60 TCRbeta diversity in some patients to surviving recipient T cells and thymic progenitors.

This chain joins TRBV5-6 and TRBJ2-1; TRBD1 matches 7 bases. This material consisted of PBMCs, mostly from graft donor cells, taken 360 days after TCRalphabeta/CD19-depleted stem cell transplant. This clonotype was sampled from a boy in the first two years of life who had a stem cell transplant for SCID, so the T cells may come from the graft donor. CDR3 bases: TGTGCCAGCAGCCTGACCAGACAGGGCCTTGAGCAGTTCTTC. Translated: CASSLTRQGLEQFF.